This TCR beta chain was captured by sequencing in a study of response to subunit inactivated influenza vaccine. General study points: Only a handful of new T cells, the authors suggested, are recruited with each seasonal influenza vaccination.

This clonotype occurred a few times. Its antigen is undetermined. TCRdb reprocessed the RT-PCR reads with MiXCR, giving one entry per CDR3 protein. The repertoire holds hundreds of thousands of distinct CDR3 sequences, with 12% to 15% as singletons. The sequencing here drew on PBMCs from blood, taken less than 15 days before vaccination. The source is a man in his fifties or sixties who received an inactivated influenza vaccine.

CDR3 DNA sequence: TGTGCCAGCAGTTTAAAGACTACAACGGGGCAGTACTTC. It encodes CASSLKTTTGQYF. The chain recombines TRBV28 with TRBJ2-7; possible D gene TRBD2, 5 bases. Deletions cut 2 bases from V and 9 bases from J, with 14 bases between. CDR3 length equals 13 residues. Per germline, CDR1 MDHEN and CDR2 SYDVKM. The full variable domain, in which reference TRBV28 and TRBJ2-7 provide the parts outside the CDR3, is DVKVTQSSRYLVKRTGEKVFLECVQDMDHENMFWYRQDPGLGLRLIYFSYDVKMKEKGDIPEGYSVSREKKERFSLILESASTNQTSMYLCASSLKTTTGQYFGPGTRLTVT.